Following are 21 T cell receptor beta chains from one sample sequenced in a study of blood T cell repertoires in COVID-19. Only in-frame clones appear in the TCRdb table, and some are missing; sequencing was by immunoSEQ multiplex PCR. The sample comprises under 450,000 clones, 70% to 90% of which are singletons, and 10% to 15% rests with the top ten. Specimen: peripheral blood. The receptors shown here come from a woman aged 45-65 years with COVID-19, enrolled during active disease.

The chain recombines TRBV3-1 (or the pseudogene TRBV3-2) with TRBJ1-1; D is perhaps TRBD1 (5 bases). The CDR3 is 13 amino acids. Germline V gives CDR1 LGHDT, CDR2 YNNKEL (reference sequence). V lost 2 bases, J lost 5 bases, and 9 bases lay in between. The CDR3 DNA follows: TGTGCCAGCAGCCAACTGGGGGGAACTGAAGCTTTCTTT. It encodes CASSQLGGTEAFF.

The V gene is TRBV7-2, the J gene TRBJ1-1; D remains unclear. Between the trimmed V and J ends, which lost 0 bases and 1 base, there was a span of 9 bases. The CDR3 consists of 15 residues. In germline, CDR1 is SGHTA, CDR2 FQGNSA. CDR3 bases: TGTGCCAGCAGCTTAGCGGGCAGTGCGAACACTGAAGCTTTCTTT. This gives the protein CASSLAGSANTEAFF.

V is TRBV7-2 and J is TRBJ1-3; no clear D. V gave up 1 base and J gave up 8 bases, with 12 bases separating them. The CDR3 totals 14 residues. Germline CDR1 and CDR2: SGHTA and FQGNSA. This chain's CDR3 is CASSLDDGRDTIYF. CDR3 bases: TGTGCCAGCAGCTTAGATGATGGGCGGGACACCATATATTTT.

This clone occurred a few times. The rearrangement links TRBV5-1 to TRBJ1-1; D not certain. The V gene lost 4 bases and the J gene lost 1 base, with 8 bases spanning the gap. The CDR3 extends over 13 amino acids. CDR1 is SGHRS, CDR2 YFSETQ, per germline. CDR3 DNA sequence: TGCGCCAGCAGCCCTAGGAGGAACACTGAAGCTTTCTTT. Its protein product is CASSPRRNTEAFF.

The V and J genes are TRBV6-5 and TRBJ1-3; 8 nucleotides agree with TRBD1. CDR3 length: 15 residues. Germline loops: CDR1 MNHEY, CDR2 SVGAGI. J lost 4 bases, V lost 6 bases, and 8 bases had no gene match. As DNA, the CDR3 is TGTGCCAGCAGGAAGGACAGGGAAGCGGGAAACACCATATATTTT. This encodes CASRKDREAGNTIYF.

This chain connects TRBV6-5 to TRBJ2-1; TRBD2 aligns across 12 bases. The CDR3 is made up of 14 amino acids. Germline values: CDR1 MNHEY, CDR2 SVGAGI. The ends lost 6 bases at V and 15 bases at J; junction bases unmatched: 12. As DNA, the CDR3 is TGTGCCAGCAGCACCGGGACTAGCGGGCGCGGGCCGTTCTTC. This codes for CASSTGTSGRGPFF.

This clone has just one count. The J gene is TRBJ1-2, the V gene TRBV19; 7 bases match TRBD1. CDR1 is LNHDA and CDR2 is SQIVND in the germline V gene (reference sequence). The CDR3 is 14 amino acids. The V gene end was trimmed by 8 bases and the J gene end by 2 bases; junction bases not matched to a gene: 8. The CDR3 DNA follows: TGTGCCAGTGGGCTGGACAGGACAAACTATGGCTACACCTTC. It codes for CASGLDRTNYGYTF.

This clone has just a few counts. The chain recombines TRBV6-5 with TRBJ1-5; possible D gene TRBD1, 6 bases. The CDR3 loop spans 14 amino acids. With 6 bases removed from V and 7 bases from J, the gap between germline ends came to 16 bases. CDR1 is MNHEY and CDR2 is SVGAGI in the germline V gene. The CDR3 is CASRRGQRGQPQHF. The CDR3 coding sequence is TGTGCCAGCAGACGTGGACAGAGGGGACAGCCCCAGCATTTT.

The CDR3 coding sequence is TGCGCCAGCAGCCACGGCAGGGTAGATGAAAAACTGTTTTTT. It is translated as CASSHGRVDEKLFF. The chain has TRBV5-1 and TRBJ1-4, with D perhaps TRBD1 (5 bases). CDR3 length: 14 amino acids. V was trimmed by 4 bases and J by 6 bases, leaving 13 bases between them. Germline CDR1 is SGHRS and CDR2 is YFSETQ.

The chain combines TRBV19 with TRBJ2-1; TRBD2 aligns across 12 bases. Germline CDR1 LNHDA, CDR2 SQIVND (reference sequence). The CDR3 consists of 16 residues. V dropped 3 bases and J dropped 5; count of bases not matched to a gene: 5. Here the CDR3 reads CASSMTSGGWHNEQFF. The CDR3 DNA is TGTGCCAGTAGTATGACTAGCGGGGGATGGCACAATGAGCAGTTCTTC.

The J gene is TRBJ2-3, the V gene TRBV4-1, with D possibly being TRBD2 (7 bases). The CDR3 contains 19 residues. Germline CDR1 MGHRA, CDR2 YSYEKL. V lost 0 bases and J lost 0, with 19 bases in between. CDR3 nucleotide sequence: TGCGCCAGCAGCCAAGATCGGGAGCGCGGGGGCCCTAGCACAGATACGCAGTATTTT. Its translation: CASSQDRERGGPSTDTQYF.

CDR3 protein: CASSLLGVNSPLHF. In DNA form, the CDR3 reads TGTGCCAGCAGCTTGCTAGGGGTGAATTCACCCCTCCACTTT. The chain uses TRBV5-8 and TRBJ1-6; D may be TRBD1 (5 bases). V was cut by 1 base and J by 7 bases, with 9 bases left in between. The germline CDR1 and CDR2 sequences are SGHTS and YDEGEE. The CDR3 runs to 14 residues.

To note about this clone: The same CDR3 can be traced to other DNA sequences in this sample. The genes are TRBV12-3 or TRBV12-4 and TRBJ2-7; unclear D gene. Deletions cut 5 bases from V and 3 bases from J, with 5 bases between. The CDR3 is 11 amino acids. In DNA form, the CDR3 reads TGTGCCAGCAGTCGAGGCTACGAGCAGTACTTC. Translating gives CASSRGYEQYF.

For the CDR3, the DNA is TGCAGCGTTGAATCGGACACCAACACCGGGGAGCTGTTTTTT. This gives the protein CSVESDTNTGELFF. The V and J genes are TRBV29-1 and TRBJ2-2; D may be TRBD1 (5 bases). Germline values: CDR1 SQVTM, CDR2 ANQGSEA. Deletions cut 2 bases from V and 2 bases from J, with 9 bases between. The CDR3 is 14 residues long.

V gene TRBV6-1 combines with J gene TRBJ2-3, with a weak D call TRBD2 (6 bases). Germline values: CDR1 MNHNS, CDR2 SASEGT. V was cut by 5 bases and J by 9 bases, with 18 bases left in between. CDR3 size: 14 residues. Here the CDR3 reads CASSSLGTPKTQYF. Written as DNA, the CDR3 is TGTGCCAGCAGTTCCTTGGGGACTCCGAAGACGCAGTATTTT.

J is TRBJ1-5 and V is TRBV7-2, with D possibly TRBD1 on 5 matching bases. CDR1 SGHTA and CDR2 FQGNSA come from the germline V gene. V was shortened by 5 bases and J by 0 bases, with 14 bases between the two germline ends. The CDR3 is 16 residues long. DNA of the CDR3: TGTGCCAGCAGCCCCCGGGGAGGGGATAGCAATCAGCCCCAGCATTTT. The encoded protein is CASSPRGGDSNQPQHF.

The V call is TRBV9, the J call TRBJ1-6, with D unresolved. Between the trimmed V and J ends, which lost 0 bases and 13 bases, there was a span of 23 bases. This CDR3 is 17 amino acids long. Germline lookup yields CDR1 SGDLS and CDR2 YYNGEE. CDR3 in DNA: TGTGCCAGCAGCGTAGAGGAAACGGCGCTGCGGAGTGAGCCCCTCCACTTT. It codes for CASSVEETALRSEPLHF.

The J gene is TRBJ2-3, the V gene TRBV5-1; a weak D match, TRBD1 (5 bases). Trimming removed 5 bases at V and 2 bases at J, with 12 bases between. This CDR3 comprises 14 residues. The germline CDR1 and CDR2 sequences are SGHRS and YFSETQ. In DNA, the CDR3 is TGCGCCAGCAGAGGCAGGGCCACCACAGATACGCAGTATTTT. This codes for CASRGRATTDTQYF.

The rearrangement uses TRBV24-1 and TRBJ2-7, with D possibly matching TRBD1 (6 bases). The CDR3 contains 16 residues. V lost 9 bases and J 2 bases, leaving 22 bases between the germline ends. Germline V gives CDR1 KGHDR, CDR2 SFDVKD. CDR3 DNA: TGTGCCACCGGACCCCCTGGGGGCGAGGTTACCTACGAGCAGTACTTC. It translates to CATGPPGGEVTYEQYF.

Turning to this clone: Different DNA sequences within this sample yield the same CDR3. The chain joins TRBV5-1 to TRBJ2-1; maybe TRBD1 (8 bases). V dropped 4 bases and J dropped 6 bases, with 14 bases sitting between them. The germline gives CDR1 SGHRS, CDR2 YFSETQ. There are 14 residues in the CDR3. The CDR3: CASSPDREGNEQFF. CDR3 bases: TGCGCCAGCAGCCCGGACAGGGAGGGCAATGAGCAGTTCTTC. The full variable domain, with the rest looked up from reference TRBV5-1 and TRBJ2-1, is KAGVTQTPRYLIKTRGQQVTLSCSPISGHRSVSWYQQTPGQGLQFLFEYFSETQRNKGNFPGRFSGRQFSNSRSEMNVSTLELGDSALYLCASSPDREGNEQFFGPGTRLTVL.

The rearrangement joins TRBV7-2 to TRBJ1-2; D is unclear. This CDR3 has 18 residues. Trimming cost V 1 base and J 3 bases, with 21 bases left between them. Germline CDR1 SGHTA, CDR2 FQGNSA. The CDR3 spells CASSLGAARGRKDYGYTF. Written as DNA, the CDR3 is TGTGCCAGCAGCTTAGGGGCCGCGAGAGGGAGGAAAGACTATGGCTACACCTTC.